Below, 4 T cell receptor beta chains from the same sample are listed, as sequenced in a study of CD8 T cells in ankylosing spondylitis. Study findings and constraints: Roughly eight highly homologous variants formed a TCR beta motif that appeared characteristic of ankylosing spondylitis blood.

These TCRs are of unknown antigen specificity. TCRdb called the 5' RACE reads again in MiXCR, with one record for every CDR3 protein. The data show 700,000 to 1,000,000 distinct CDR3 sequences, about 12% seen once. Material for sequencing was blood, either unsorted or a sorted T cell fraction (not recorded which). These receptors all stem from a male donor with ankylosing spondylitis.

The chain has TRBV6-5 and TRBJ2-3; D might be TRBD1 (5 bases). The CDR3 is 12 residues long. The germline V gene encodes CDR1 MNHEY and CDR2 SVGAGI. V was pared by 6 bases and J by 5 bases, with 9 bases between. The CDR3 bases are TGTGCCAGCAGCAGACAGCGAGATACGCAGTATTTT. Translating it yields CASSRQRDTQYF.

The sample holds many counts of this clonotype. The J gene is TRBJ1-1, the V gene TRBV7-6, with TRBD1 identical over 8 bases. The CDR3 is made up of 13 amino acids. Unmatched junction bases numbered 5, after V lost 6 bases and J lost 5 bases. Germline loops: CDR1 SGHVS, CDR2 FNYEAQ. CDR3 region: CASSGQGGTEAFF. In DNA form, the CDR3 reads TGTGCCAGCAGTGGACAGGGCGGGACTGAAGCTTTCTTT. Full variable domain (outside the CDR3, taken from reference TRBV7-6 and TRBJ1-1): GAGVSQSPRYKVTKRGQDVALRCDPISGHVSLYWYRQALGQGPEFLTYFNYEAQQDKSGLPNDRFSAERPEGSISTLTIQRTEQRDSAMYRCASSGQGGTEAFFGQGTRLTVV.

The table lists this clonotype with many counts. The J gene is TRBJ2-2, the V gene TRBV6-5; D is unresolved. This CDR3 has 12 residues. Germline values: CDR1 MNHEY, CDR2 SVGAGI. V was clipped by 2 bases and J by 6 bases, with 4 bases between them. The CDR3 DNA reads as TGTGCCAGCAGTTACCGAGCCGGGGAGCTGTTTTTT. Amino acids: CASSYRAGELFF.

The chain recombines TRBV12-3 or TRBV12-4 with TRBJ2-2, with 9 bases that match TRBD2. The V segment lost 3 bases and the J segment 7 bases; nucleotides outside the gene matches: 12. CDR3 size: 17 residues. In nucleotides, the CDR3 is TGTGCCAGCAGTTTTGGTAGCGGGAGTTTTTCTGGCGGGGAGCTGTTTTTT. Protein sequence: CASSFGSGSFSGGELFF.